This is a list of T cell receptor beta chains from one sample in a study of PD-1 blockade in classical Hodgkin lymphoma. Sequencing was performed with immunoSEQ multiplex PCR; in TCRdb, only in-frame clones are kept and a portion is missing. The sample shows approximately 100,000 clones, around nine tenths of them seen only once. The material was peripheral blood mononuclear cells (PBMCs), obtained before the second cycle of nivolumab. The receptors originated from a human donor with classical Hodgkin lymphoma. Each CDR3 is given with its conserved first and last residue. A D gene is named only where the DNA matches it firmly. Rows give clone size only sometimes, using once, few, many, or a class for an expanded clone.

j_gene: TRBJ2-1
abundance: once
d_gene: NA
len: 12
v_gene: TRBV9
CDR3nt: TGTGCCAGCAGCCACCCCTACAATGAGCAGTTCTTC
CDR3aa: CASSHPYNEQFF

j_gene: TRBJ2-1
abundance: NA
d_gene: TRBD1
len: 15
v_gene: TRBV19
CDR3nt: TGTGCCAGTAGTATATGGGACAGCAGACACAATGAGCAGTTCTTC
CDR3aa: CASSIWDSRHNEQFF

j_gene: TRBJ1-6
abundance: few
d_gene: NA
len: 16
v_gene: TRBV6-6
CDR3nt: TGTGCCAGCAGTTACGGGGGGACACCAAGGAGTTCACCCCTCCACTTT
CDR3aa: CASSYGGTPRSSPLHF

j_gene: TRBJ2-7
abundance: NA
d_gene: NA
len: 13
v_gene: TRBV11-2
CDR3nt: TGTGCCAGCAGCTTAGTCCCCGGTTACGAGCAGTACTTC
CDR3aa: CASSLVPGYEQYF

j_gene: TRBJ2-5
abundance: NA
d_gene: TRBD2
len: 14
v_gene: TRBV11-2
CDR3nt: TGTGCCAGCAGCTTAGCGGGGGGTGGCGAGACCCAGTACTTC
CDR3aa: CASSLAGGGETQYF

j_gene: TRBJ1-1
abundance: few
d_gene: TRBD1
len: 12
v_gene: TRBV11-3
CDR3nt: TGTGCCAGCAGCCCAGGACAGGGGAGAACTTTCTTT
CDR3aa: CASSPGQGRTFF

j_gene: TRBJ2-5
abundance: NA
d_gene: TRBD2
len: 15
v_gene: TRBV7-7
CDR3nt: TGTGCCAGCAGCTTAGGTAGCGGGGGGGCTAAGACCCAGTACTTC
CDR3aa: CASSLGSGGAKTQYF

j_gene: TRBJ1-5
abundance: once
d_gene: NA
len: 14
v_gene: TRBV28
CDR3nt: TGTGCCAGCTCCGGTGGGGCGGGCAATCAGCCCCAGCATTTT
CDR3aa: CASSGGAGNQPQHF

j_gene: TRBJ2-5
abundance: NA
d_gene: NA
len: 12
v_gene: TRBV7-7
CDR3nt: TGTGCCAGCAGCTTAGATGGGGAGACCCAGTACTTC
CDR3aa: CASSLDGETQYF

j_gene: TRBJ2-3
abundance: NA
d_gene: NA
len: 15
v_gene: TRBV11-2
CDR3nt: TGTGCCAGCAGCTTAGTGGGACACGACACAGATACGCAGTATTTT
CDR3aa: CASSLVGHDTDTQYF

j_gene: TRBJ2-1
abundance: NA
d_gene: NA
len: 16
v_gene: TRBV6-4
CDR3nt: TGTGCCAGCAGTGAAACAGGGTTCACCTCCTACAATGAGCAGTTCTTC
CDR3aa: CASSETGFTSYNEQFF

j_gene: TRBJ1-2
abundance: once
d_gene: NA
len: 18
v_gene: TRBV7-2
CDR3nt: TGTGCCAGCAGCTTTTCCAGGGCGGGGATCTCTCGAAACTATGGCTACACCTTC
CDR3aa: CASSFSRAGISRNYGYTF

j_gene: TRBJ1-1
abundance: NA
d_gene: TRBD1
len: 16
v_gene: TRBV19
CDR3nt: TGTGCCAGTAACGGGGGACAGCTTATCTTGGGTACTGAAGCTTTCTTT
CDR3aa: CASNGGQLILGTEAFF